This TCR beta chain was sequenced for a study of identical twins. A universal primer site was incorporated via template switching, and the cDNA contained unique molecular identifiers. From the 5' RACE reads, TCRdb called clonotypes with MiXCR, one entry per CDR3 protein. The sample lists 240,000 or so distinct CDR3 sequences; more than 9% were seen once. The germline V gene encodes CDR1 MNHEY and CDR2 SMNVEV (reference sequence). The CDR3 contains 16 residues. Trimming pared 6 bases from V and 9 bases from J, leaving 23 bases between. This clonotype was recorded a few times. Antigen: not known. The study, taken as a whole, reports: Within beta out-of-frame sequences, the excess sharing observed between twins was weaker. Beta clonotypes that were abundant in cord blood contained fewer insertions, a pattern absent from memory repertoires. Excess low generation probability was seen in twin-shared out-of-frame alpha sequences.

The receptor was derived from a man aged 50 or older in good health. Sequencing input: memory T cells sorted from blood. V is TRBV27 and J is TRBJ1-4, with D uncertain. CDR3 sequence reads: CASSSLFGVGNKKLFF. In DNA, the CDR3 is TGTGCCAGCAGCTCCTTGTTTGGCGTGGGAAATAAAAAACTGTTTTTT. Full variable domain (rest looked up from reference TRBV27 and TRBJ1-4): EAQVTQNPRYLITVTGKKLTVTCSQNMNHEYMSWYRQDPGLGLRQIYYSMNVEVTDKGDVPEGYKVSRKEKRNFPLILESPSPNQTSLYFCASSSLFGVGNKKLFFGSGTQLSVL.